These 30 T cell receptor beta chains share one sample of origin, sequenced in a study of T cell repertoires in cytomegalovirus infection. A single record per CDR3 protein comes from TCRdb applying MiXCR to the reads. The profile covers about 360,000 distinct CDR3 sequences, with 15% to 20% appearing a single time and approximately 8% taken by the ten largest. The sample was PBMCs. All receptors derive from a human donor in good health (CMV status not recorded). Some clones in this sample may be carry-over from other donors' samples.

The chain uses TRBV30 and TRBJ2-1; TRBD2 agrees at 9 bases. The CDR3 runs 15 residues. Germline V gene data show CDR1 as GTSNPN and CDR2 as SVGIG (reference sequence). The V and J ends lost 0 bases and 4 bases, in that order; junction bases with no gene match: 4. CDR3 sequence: CAWSVTAGGYNEQFF. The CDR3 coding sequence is TGTGCCTGGAGTGTCACTGCGGGAGGGTACAATGAGCAGTTCTTC.

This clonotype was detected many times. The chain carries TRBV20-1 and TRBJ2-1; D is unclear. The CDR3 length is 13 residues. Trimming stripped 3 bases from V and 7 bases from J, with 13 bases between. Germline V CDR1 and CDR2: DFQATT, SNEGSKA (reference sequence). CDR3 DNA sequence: TGCAGTGCTAGGGCCATTGATGGGAATGAGCAGTTCTTC. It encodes CSARAIDGNEQFF.

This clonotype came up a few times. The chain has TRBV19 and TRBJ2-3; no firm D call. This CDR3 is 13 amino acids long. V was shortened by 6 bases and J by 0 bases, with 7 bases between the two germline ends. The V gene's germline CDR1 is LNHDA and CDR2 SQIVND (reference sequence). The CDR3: CASRLSSTDTQYF. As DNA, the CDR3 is TGTGCCAGTAGATTGTCCAGCACAGATACGCAGTATTTT.

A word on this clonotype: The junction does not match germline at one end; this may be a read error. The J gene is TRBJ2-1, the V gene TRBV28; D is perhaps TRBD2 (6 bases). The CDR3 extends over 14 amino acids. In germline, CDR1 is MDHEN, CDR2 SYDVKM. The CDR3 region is CASSFSRAGRQDHF. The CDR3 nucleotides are TGTGCCAGCAGTTTTTCCCGGGCGGGGCGCCAGGATCACTTC.

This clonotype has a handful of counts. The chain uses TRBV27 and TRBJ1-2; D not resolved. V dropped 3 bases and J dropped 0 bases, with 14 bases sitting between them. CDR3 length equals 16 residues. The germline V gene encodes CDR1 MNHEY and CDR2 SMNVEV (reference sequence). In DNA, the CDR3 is TGTGCCAGCAGTTTTTACAGATCCCTGACTAACTATGGCTACACCTTC. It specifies CASSFYRSLTNYGYTF.

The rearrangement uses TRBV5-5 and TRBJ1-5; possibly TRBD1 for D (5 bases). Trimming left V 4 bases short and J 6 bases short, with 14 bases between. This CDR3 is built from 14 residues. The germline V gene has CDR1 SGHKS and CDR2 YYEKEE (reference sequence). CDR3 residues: CASSIRVLSQPQHF. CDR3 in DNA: TGTGCCAGCAGCATCAGGGTACTCAGTCAGCCCCAGCATTTT. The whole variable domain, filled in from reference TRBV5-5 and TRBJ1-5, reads DAGVTQSPTHLIKTRGQQVTLRCSPISGHKSVSWYQQVLGQGPQFIFQYYEKEERGRGNFPDRFSARQFPNYSSELNVNALLLGDSALYLCASSIRVLSQPQHFGDGTRLSIL.

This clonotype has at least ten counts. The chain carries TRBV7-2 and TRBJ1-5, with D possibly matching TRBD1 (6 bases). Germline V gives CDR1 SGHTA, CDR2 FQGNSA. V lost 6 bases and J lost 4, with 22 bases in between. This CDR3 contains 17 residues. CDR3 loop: CASSFTGGGGRNQPQHF. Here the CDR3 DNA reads TGTGCCAGCAGTTTTACCGGTGGGGGGGGCCGAAATCAGCCCCAGCATTTT.

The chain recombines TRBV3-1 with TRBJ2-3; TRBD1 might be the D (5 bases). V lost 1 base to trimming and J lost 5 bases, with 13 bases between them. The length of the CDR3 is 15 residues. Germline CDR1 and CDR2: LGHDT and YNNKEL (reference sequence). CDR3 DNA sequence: TGTGCCAGCAGCCAAGGGGTGGGGCAGGGAGATACGCAGTATTTT. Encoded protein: CASSQGVGQGDTQYF.

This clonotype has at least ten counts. This CDR3 reads CASTRFLGQETQYF. The CDR3, as DNA: TGTGCCAGCACTCGGTTCTTGGGCCAAGAGACCCAGTACTTC. The chain has TRBV7-2 and TRBJ2-5; D not certain. The CDR3 spans 14 residues. V lost 7 bases to trimming and J lost 1 base, with 13 bases between them. Germline V gene lookup returns CDR1 SGHTA and CDR2 FQGNSA.

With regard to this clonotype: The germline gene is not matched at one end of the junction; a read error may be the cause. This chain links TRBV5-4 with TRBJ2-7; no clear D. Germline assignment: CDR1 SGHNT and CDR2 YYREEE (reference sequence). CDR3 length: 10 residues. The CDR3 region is CASSFGTRDF. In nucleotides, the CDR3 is TGTGCCAGCAGCTTTGGTACGAGAGACTTC.

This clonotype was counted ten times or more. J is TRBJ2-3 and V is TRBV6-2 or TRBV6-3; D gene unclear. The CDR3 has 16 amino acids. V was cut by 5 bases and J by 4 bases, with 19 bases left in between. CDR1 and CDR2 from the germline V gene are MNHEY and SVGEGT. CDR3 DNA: TGTGCCAGCAGTGAGATTGGGCGGAGCGATGCAGATACGCAGTATTTT. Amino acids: CASSEIGRSDADTQYF.

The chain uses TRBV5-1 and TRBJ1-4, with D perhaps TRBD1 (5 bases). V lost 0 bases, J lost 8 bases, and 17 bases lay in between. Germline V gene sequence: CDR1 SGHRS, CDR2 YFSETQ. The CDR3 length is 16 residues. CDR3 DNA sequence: TGCGCCAGCAGCTTGGAAGGGACGGCTGCTGGGGAAAAACTGTTTTTT. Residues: CASSLEGTAAGEKLFF.

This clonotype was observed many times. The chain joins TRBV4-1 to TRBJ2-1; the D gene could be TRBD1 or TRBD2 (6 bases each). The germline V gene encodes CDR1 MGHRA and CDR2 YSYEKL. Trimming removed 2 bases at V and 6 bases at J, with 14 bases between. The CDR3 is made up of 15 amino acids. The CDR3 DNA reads TGCGCCAGCAGCCAACATGCGAAGGGGGGCAATGAGCAGTTCTTC. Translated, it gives CASSQHAKGGNEQFF.

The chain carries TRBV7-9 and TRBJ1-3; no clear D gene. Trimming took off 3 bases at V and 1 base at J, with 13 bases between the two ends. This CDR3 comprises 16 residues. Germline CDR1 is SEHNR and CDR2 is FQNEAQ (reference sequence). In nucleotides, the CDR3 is TGTGCCAGCAGCTTTGCCGCGTTAGAATCTGGAAACACCATATATTTT. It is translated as CASSFAALESGNTIYF.

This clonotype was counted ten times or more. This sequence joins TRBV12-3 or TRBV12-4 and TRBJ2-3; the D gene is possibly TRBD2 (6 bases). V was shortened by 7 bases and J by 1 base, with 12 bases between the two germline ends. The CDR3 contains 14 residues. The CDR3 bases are TGTGCCAGCACGGGGGATGGAGGCACAGATACGCAGTATTTT. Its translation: CASTGDGGTDTQYF.

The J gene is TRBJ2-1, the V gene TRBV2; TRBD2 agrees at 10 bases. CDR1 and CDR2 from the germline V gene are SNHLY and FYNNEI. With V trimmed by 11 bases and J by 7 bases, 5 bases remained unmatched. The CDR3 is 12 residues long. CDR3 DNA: TGTGCCGGAGCGGGAGGGCCTAATGAGCAGTTCTTC. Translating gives CAGAGGPNEQFF. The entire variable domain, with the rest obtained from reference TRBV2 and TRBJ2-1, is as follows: EPEVTQTPSHQVTQMGQEVILRCVPISNHLYFYWYRQILGQKVEFLVSFYNNEISEKSEIFDDQFSVERPDGSNFTLKIRSTKLEDSAMYFCAGAGGPNEQFFGPGTRLTVL.

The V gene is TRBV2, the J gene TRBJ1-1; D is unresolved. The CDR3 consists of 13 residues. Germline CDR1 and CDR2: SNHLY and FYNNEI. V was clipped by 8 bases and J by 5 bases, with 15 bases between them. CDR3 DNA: TGTGCCAGCTCGAAGCAGTCGGGGACTGAAGCTTTCTTT. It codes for CASSKQSGTEAFF.

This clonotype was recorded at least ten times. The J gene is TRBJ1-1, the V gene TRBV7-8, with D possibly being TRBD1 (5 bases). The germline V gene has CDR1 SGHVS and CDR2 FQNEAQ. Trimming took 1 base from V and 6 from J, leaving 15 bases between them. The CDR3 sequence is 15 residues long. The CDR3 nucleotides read TGTGCCAGCAGCTTAGTGCAGGGTGGTTGGGCTGAAGCTTTCTTT. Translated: CASSLVQGGWAEAFF.

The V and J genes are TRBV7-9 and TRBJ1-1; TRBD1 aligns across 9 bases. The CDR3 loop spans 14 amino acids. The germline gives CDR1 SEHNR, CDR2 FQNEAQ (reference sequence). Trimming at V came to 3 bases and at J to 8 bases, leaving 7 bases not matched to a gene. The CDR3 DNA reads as TGTGCCAGCAGCTTGGAGGGGACAGGGTTAGAAGCTTTCTTT. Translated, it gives CASSLEGTGLEAFF.

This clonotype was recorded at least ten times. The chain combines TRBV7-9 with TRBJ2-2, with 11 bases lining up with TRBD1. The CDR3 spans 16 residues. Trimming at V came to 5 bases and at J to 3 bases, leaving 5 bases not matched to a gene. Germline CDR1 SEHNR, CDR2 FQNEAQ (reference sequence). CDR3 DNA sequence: TGTGCCAGCAGCCCGGGACAGGGGGACGACACCGGGGAGCTGTTTTTT. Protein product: CASSPGQGDDTGELFF.

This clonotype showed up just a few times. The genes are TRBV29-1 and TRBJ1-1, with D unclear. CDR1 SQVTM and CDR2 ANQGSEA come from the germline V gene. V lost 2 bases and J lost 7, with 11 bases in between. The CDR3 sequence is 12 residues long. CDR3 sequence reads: CSVEPSGIEAFF. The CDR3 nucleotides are TGCAGCGTTGAACCTTCCGGGATTGAAGCTTTCTTT.

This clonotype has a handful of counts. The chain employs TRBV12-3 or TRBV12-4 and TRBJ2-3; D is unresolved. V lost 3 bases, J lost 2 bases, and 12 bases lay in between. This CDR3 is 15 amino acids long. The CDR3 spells CASSFMFPATDTQYF. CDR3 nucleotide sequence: TGTGCCAGCAGTTTCATGTTTCCAGCCACAGATACGCAGTATTTT.

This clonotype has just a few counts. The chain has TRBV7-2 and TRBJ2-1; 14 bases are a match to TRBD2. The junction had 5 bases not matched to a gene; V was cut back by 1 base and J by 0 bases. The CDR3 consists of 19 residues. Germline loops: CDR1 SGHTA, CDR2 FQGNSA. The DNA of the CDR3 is TGTGCCAGCAGCTTAGTCGGGACTAGCGGGGGAAGCTCCTACAATGAGCAGTTCTTC. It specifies CASSLVGTSGGSSYNEQFF.

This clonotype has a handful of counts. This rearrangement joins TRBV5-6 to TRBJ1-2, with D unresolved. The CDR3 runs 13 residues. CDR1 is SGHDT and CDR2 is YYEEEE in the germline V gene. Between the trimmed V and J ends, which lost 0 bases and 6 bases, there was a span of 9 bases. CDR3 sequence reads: CASSLDPGDGYTF. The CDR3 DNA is TGTGCCAGCAGCTTGGATCCGGGCGATGGCTACACCTTC.

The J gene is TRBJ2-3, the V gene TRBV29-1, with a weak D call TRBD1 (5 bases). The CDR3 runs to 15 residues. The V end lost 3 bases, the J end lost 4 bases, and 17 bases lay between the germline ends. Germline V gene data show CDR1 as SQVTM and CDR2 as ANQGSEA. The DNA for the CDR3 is TGCAGCGTTGAGTTCGTACAGGATTTCTCAGATACGCAGTATTTT. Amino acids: CSVEFVQDFSDTQYF.

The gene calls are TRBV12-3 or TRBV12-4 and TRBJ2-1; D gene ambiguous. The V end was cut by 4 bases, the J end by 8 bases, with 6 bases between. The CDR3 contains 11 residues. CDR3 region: CASSYGHEQFF. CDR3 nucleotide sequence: TGTGCCAGCAGTTATGGGCATGAGCAGTTCTTC.

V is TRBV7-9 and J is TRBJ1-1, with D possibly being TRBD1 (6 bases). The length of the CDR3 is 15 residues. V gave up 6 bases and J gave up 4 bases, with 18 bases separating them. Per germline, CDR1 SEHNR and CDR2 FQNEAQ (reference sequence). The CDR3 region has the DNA TGTGCCAGCAGGCACTCCGGGACACTGGCCACTGAAGCTTTCTTT. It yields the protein CASRHSGTLATEAFF.

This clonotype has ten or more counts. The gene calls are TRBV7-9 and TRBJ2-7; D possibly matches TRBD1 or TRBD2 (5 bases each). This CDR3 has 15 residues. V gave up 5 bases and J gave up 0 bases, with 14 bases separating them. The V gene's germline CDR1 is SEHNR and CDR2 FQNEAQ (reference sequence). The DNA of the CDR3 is TGTGCCAGCAGCATGGGACCCCTGAGCTCCTACGAGCAGTACTTC. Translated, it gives CASSMGPLSSYEQYF. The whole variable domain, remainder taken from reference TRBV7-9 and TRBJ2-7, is DTGVSQNPRHKITKRGQNVTFRCDPISEHNRLYWYRQTLGQGPEFLTYFQNEAQLEKSRLLSDRFSAERPKGSFSTLEIQRTEQGDSAMYLCASSMGPLSSYEQYFGPGTRLTVT.

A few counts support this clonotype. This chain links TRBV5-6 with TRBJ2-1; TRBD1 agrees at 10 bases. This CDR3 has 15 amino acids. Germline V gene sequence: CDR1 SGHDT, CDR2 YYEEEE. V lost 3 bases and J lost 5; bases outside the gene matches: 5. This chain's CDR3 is CASSSGQGFHNEQFF. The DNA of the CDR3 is TGTGCCAGCAGCTCGGGACAGGGGTTCCACAATGAGCAGTTCTTC. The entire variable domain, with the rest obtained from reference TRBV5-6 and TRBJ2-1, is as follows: DAGVTQSPTHLIKTRGQQVTLRCSPKSGHDTVSWYQQALGQGPQFIFQYYEEEERQRGNFPDRFSGHQFPNYSSELNVNALLLGDSALYLCASSSGQGFHNEQFFGPGTRLTVL.

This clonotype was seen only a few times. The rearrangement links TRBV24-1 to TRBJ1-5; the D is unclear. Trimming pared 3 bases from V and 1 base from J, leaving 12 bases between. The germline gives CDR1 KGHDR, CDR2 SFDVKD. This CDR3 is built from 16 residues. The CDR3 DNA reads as TGTGCCACCAGTGATGGGTCGCGGGGAAGCAATCAGCCCCAGCATTTT. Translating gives CATSDGSRGSNQPQHF.